This TCR beta chain was identified in a study of T cell changes during pregnancy in multiple sclerosis. The ends were cut back, 2 bases at V and 0 bases at J, with 8 bases in the middle. This CDR3 comprises 15 residues. The V gene's germline CDR1 is SGHVS and CDR2 FNYEAQ. The table came from immunoSEQ multiplex PCR; TCRdb's copy has only in-frame clones and leaves some out. Among tens of thousands of clones listed, roughly 90% were seen once. This chain uses TRBV7-6 with TRBJ2-1; D is perhaps TRBD2 (5 bases). The sequence came from a female donor with multiple sclerosis, enrolled in a pregnancy study. This material consisted of peripheral blood, taken in the second trimester of pregnancy. The CDR3 loop reads CASSLNGGSYNEQFF. In DNA form, the CDR3 reads TGTGCCAGCAGCTTAAACGGAGGCTCCTACAATGAGCAGTTCTTC. Together with reference TRBV7-6 and TRBJ2-1, the CDR3 gives the full variable domain: GAGVSQSPRYKVTKRGQDVALRCDPISGHVSLYWYRQALGQGPEFLTYFNYEAQQDKSGLPNDRFSAERPEGSISTLTIQRTEQRDSAMYRCASSLNGGSYNEQFFGPGTRLTVL.